This T cell receptor (beta chain) was found in a study of T cell responses to AZD1222 COVID-19 vaccine. This CDR3 region has 16 residues. The germline V and J ends were trimmed by 0 bases and 5 bases, with 14 bases remaining between them. The V gene's germline CDR1 is ENHRY and CDR2 SYGVKD. Profiled with immunoSEQ multiplex PCR; TCRdb holds only in-frame clones, not every one. The table shows about 160,000 clones, with around nine tenths occurring only once. The sequenced sample was peripheral blood, obtained on day 0 of AZD1222 vaccination. The TCR sequence derives from an adult in good health. This rearrangement joins TRBV10-3 to TRBJ2-1; D remains ambiguous. The DNA of the CDR3 is TGTGCCATCAGTGAGTCGTGGGCTCGGACCAACAATGAGCAGTTCTTC. Residues: CAISESWARTNNEQFF.